This T cell receptor (beta chain) emerged from a study of identical twins. Study observations and caveats: For monozygotic twins, models underestimated out-of-frame TCR alpha sharing. There were fewer insertions in abundant cord blood beta clonotypes, but memory repertoires showed no such pattern. The authors noted that invariant MAIT and iNKT cells could partly confound zero-insertion analyses.

Turning to this clonotype: Its target is unknown.

TCRdb re-called the 5' RACE reads through MiXCR, storing one row per CDR3 protein. The table lists roughly 1,500,000 distinct CDR3 sequences, around 29% of them singletons. Sequencing was done on a sample of cord blood. This TCR was recovered from a newborn girl in good health.

The CDR3 DNA reads as TGTGCCAGCAGCTCAGGGATGGGCATGAACACTGAAGCTTTCTTT. This translates into CASSSGMGMNTEAFF. This sequence joins TRBV7-6 and TRBJ1-1, with D maybe TRBD1 (5 bases). CDR1 is SGHVS and CDR2 is FNYEAQ in the germline V gene. Trimming left V 4 bases short and J 0 bases short, with 12 bases between. The CDR3 consists of 15 residues.